The entry below describes one T cell receptor beta chain. Participants' reported clinical history set cohort assignment. Either two negative PCRs, clearance, or symptom resolution qualified Cohort 3 donors as recovered. The data were taken from a study of blood T cell repertoires in COVID-19. Study in general: T cells, B-cell-depleted T cells, or PBMCs provided the cDNA or gDNA that served as material.

In the source study's methods: The assay estimated nucleated cells by amplifying reference gene primers. Some clones are missing from TCRdb's copy, which holds only in-frame ones; the method was immunoSEQ multiplex PCR. V and J calls and clone size are copied from that table; D and trimming were computed from the DNA. The table includes roughly 180,000 clones, roughly 84% detected once. Germline values: CDR1 MDHEN, CDR2 SYDVKM. This CDR3 is built from 15 residues. V gave up 3 bases and J gave up 4 bases, with 13 bases separating them. This TCR was sampled from a man in his fifties or sixties who had recovered from COVID-19. What was sequenced was PBMCs or T cells enriched from blood (not recorded which). The V call is TRBV28, the J call TRBJ2-1; D ambiguous. CDR3 DNA: TGTGCCAGCAGTTTCGGCTCGACGAGGTACAATGAGCAGTTCTTC. Protein sequence: CASSFGSTRYNEQFF. The full variable domain, completed using reference TRBV28 and TRBJ2-1, is DVKVTQSSRYLVKRTGEKVFLECVQDMDHENMFWYRQDPGLGLRLIYFSYDVKMKEKGDIPEGYSVSREKKERFSLILESASTNQTSMYLCASSFGSTRYNEQFFGPGTRLTVL.